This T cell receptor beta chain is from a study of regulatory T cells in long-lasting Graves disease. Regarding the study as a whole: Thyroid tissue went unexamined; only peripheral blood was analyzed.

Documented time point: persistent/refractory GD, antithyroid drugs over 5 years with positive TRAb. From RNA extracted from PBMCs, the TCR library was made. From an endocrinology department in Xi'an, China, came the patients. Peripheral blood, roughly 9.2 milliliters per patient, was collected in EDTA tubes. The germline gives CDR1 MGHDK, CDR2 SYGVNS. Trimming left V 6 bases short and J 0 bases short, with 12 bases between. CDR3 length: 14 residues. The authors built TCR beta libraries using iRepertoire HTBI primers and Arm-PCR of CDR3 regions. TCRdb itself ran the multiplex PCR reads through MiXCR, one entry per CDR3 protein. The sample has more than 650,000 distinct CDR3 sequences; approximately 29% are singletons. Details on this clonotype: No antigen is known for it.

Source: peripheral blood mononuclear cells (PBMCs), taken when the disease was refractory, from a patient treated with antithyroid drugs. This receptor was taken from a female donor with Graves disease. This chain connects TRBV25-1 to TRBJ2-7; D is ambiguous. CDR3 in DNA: TGTGCCAGCAGCTCTTCGCACAGCTCCTACGAGCAGTACTTC. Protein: CASSSSHSSYEQYF.